The clone carrying this TCR beta chain was observed once. The data were obtained in a study of technical replicates of blood from a few donors. Germline V gene data show CDR1 as SGHNT and CDR2 as YENEEA. Germline trimming cut 3 bases from V and 7 bases from J; bases unmatched to any gene: 8. The CDR3 has 16 amino acids. The protocol was immunoSEQ multiplex PCR, while the TCRdb copy is restricted to in-frame clones and leaves out a portion. Of about 72,000 clones listed, roughly 92% are singletons. The receptor was isolated from a human donor in good health. Sequenced: T cells isolated from PBMCs. This rearrangement joins TRBV11-3 to TRBJ2-7; TRBD2 matches at 14 bases. The CDR3 region has the DNA TGTGCCAGCAGCTTCCGAACGGGACTAGCGGGAGATGAGCAGTACTTC. This gives the protein CASSFRTGLAGDEQYF. Together with reference TRBV11-3 and TRBJ2-7, the CDR3 gives the full variable domain: EAGVVQSPRYKIIEKKQPVAFWCNPISGHNTLYWYLQNLGQGPELLIRYENEEAVDDSQLPKDRFSAERLKGVDSTLKIQPAELGDSAVYLCASSFRTGLAGDEQYFGPGTRLTVT.